Presented here are 27 T cell receptor beta chains from one specimen sequenced in a study of T cell changes during pregnancy in multiple sclerosis. The data were produced by immunoSEQ multiplex PCR, yet TCRdb's version contains in-frame clones alone and is incomplete. The table shows 75,000 to 95,000 clones, with 80% to 95% occurring only once. Sequencing used peripheral blood, obtained after pregnancy. Source of these receptors: a female donor with multiple sclerosis, enrolled in a pregnancy study.

The gene calls are TRBV4-3 and TRBJ1-1; 10 bases are shared with TRBD1. The CDR3 spans 18 residues. CDR1 and CDR2 from the germline V gene are LGHNA and YSLEER. V shed 2 bases, J shed 0 bases, and the junction held 9 bases outside the gene matches. The CDR3 DNA follows: TGCGCCAGCAGCCAATTAATGCCGGGACAGGGGTTGAACACTGAAGCTTTCTTT. It specifies CASSQLMPGQGLNTEAFF.

The V call is TRBV2, the J call TRBJ1-2; 8 nucleotides align to TRBD1. The CDR3 extends over 13 amino acids. Trimming cost V 4 bases and J 3 bases; bases outside gene matches: 1. Germline V gene data show CDR1 as SNHLY and CDR2 as FYNNEI. CDR3 DNA: TGTGCCAGCAGTGGACAGGGGTACTATGGCTACACCTTC. Translation gives CASSGQGYYGYTF.

This clone appeared a few times. V is TRBV19 and J is TRBJ1-3, with TRBD1 identical over 7 bases. This CDR3 is built from 16 residues. Unmatched junction bases numbered 13, after V lost 9 bases and J lost 2 bases. Germline V gene sequence: CDR1 LNHDA, CDR2 SQIVND (reference sequence). The CDR3 DNA reads TGTGCCAGCAGAAGACAGGGAATATCGGCTGGAAACACCATATATTTT. It translates to CASRRQGISAGNTIYF.

The rearrangement joins TRBV7-6 to TRBJ2-1, with 10 bases lining up with TRBD2. The germline V gene has CDR1 SGHVS and CDR2 FNYEAQ. This CDR3 region has 14 residues. J was trimmed by 7 bases and V by 5 bases; bases with no gene match: 5. The CDR3 here is CASSHRLAGNEQFF. The CDR3 DNA is TGTGCCAGCAGCCACCGACTAGCGGGTAATGAGCAGTTCTTC.

This sequence joins TRBV6-5 and TRBJ2-7; TRBD1 matches 7 bases. V lost 8 bases to trimming and J lost 3 bases; unmatched junction nucleotides: 1. The CDR3 is 11 residues long. Per germline, CDR1 MNHEY and CDR2 SVGAGI. CDR3 sequence (DNA): TGTGCCAGCTGGGACAGCTACGAGCAGTACTTC. This encodes CASWDSYEQYF.

This sequence joins TRBV9 and TRBJ1-2; 11 bases map to TRBD1. V was clipped by 0 bases and J by 8 bases; unmatched bases: 6. This CDR3 is built from 15 residues. Germline values: CDR1 SGDLS, CDR2 YYNGEE. The CDR3 here is CASSVARTGGGGYTF. The CDR3 DNA reads TGTGCCAGCAGCGTAGCTCGGACAGGGGGCGGAGGCTACACCTTC.

This clone was seen a single time. The gene calls are TRBV6-6 and TRBJ2-5; tentatively, D is TRBD2 (5 bases). Germline V lookup: CDR1 MNHNY, CDR2 SVGAGI (reference sequence). This CDR3 is built from 14 residues. The V and J ends lost 5 bases and 5 bases respectively, with 15 bases between them. Here the CDR3 DNA reads TGTGCCAGCAGTCGCACACTAGGGTCGGAGACCCAGTACTTC. It codes for CASSRTLGSETQYF.

This CDR3 reads CASFRDFSGNTEAFF. The DNA of the CDR3 is TGTGCCAGCTTCCGAGACTTTTCGGGGAACACTGAAGCTTTCTTT. The gene calls are TRBV6-5 and TRBJ1-1; no definite D call. Trimming left V 8 bases short and J 1 base short, with 17 bases between. The CDR3 covers 15 residues. Germline V gives CDR1 MNHEY, CDR2 SVGAGI.

The chain uses TRBV5-1 and TRBJ2-3, with D perhaps TRBD2 (7 bases). In germline, CDR1 is SGHRS, CDR2 YFSETQ. Trimming stripped 7 bases from V and 2 bases from J, with 20 bases between. The CDR3 has 16 residues. The CDR3: CASGGGAGAHTDTQYF. CDR3 bases: TGCGCCAGCGGTGGAGGGGCGGGGGCCCACACAGATACGCAGTATTTT.

This clone was counted a single time. V gene TRBV29-1 combines with J gene TRBJ1-1; TRBD1 agrees at 7 bases. J was trimmed by 0 bases and V by 6 bases; bases with no gene match: 4. Germline values: CDR1 SQVTM, CDR2 ANQGSEA. The CDR3 consists of 13 residues. The CDR3 DNA reads as TGCAGCGTACCGGGACAGATGAACACTGAAGCTTTCTTT. Amino acid sequence: CSVPGQMNTEAFF.

V is TRBV6-6 and J is TRBJ2-3, with 9 positions matching TRBD2. With 8 bases clipped from V and 2 bases from J, the junction kept 11 bases outside the gene matches. The V gene's germline CDR1 is MNHNY and CDR2 SVGAGI (reference sequence). The CDR3 is 16 amino acids. CDR3 sequence reads: CASRWGGRANTDTQYF. The CDR3 DNA sequence: TGTGCCAGCCGATGGGGCGGGAGGGCCAACACAGATACGCAGTATTTT.

This clone was counted a few times. This chain uses TRBV19 with TRBJ1-2; 9 bases are shared with TRBD1. Per the germline V gene, CDR1 is LNHDA and CDR2 is SQIVND (reference sequence). This CDR3 region has 14 residues. V shed 9 bases and J 6 bases; nucleotides not matched to a gene: 11. The CDR3 DNA reads as TGTGCCAGCATAACAGGGGGCAGCGTTCATGGCTACACCTTC. Encoded protein: CASITGGSVHGYTF.

Only one count was recorded for this clone. The rearrangement uses TRBV6-5 and TRBJ2-1, with D uncertain. With 8 bases removed from V and 7 bases from J, the gap between germline ends came to 18 bases. CDR1 MNHEY and CDR2 SVGAGI come from the germline V gene. CDR3 length: 14 residues. For the CDR3, the DNA is TGTGCCAGCGCACTCCGGAGTATCCCTAATGAGCAGTTCTTC. It codes for CASALRSIPNEQFF.

This chain links TRBV11-3 with TRBJ2-3, with a tentative D call TRBD1 (6 bases). CDR3 length equals 13 residues. With 3 bases removed from V and 7 bases from J, the gap between germline ends came to 11 bases. CDR1 and CDR2 from the germline V gene are SGHNT and YENEEA. CDR3 nucleotides: TGTGCCAGCAGCTTGACAGGAGAAAATACGCAGTATTTT. Translation: CASSLTGENTQYF.

A remark on this clone: At one of its ends the junction is not consistent with the germline gene, which may arise from a read error. The gene calls are TRBV5-6 and TRBJ1-2; D gene uncertain. The CDR3 has 11 residues. Germline CDR1 SGHDT, CDR2 YYEEEE. CDR3 bases: TGTGCCAGCACCTTGGGGTACAGCTACACCTTC. Translating it yields CASTLGYSYTF.

The chain is built from TRBV2 and TRBJ1-5; D unclear. V lost 6 bases and J 4 bases, leaving 13 bases between the germline ends. Germline V gene lookup returns CDR1 SNHLY and CDR2 FYNNEI. The CDR3 is 14 residues long. The CDR3 bases are TGTGCCAGCAGCGGAGGGTCCTGGAATCAGCCCCAGCATTTT. The encoded protein is CASSGGSWNQPQHF.

In its sample, this clone was seen a few times. This chain connects TRBV5-1 to TRBJ2-7; TRBD1 matches at 8 bases. This CDR3 has 15 residues. Germline CDR1 and CDR2: SGHRS and YFSETQ. Unmatched junction bases numbered 8, after V lost 4 bases and J lost 2 bases. The DNA for the CDR3 is TGCGCCAGCAGCCCTAGACAGGGGACTCCCTACGAGCAGTACTTC. This encodes CASSPRQGTPYEQYF.

This clone was observed a handful of times. The sample contains more than one DNA sequence encoding this CDR3. The chain combines TRBV28 with TRBJ1-5; no clear D gene. This CDR3 spans 13 amino acids. The germline V and J ends were trimmed by 5 bases and 2 bases, with 7 bases remaining between them. CDR1 and CDR2 (germline): MDHEN, SYDVKM. This CDR3 is CASSPPGNQPQHF. The CDR3 DNA follows: TGTGCCAGCAGTCCACCGGGCAATCAGCCCCAGCATTTT.

This chain connects TRBV29-1 to TRBJ2-1; TRBD2 matches at 9 bases. This CDR3 is 13 amino acids long. Germline assignment: CDR1 SQVTM and CDR2 ANQGSEA. The V and J ends lost 4 bases and 9 bases, in that order; junction bases with no gene match: 7. The CDR3 protein is CSVVRGLASEQFF. The DNA for the CDR3 is TGCAGCGTTGTTCGGGGACTAGCCAGTGAGCAGTTCTTC.

This chain links TRBV19 with TRBJ2-4; no reliable D call. The CDR3 runs 15 residues. Trimming left V 5 bases short and J 2 bases short, with 13 bases between. Germline CDR1 LNHDA, CDR2 SQIVND (reference sequence). The DNA of the CDR3 is TGTGCCAGTAGTCTCCTTGGGCAGTCCAAAAACATTCAGTACTTC. It codes for CASSLLGQSKNIQYF.

The V and J genes are TRBV9 and TRBJ1-2, with 8 bases identical to TRBD1. Germline V lookup: CDR1 SGDLS, CDR2 YYNGEE. The CDR3 sequence is 13 residues long. Losses at the gene ends were 3 bases for V and 6 bases for J; bases not matched to a gene: 4. CDR3 DNA sequence: TGTGCCAGCAGCGACCGACAGGGGAATGGCTACACCTTC. Residues: CASSDRQGNGYTF. Looking up the rest from reference TRBV9 and TRBJ1-2 gives the full variable domain: DSGVTQTPKHLITATGQRVTLRCSPRSGDLSVYWYQQSLDQGLQFLIQYYNGEERAKGNILERFSAQQFPDLHSELNLSSLELGDSALYFCASSDRQGNGYTFGSGTRLTVV.

CDR3 DNA sequence: TGTGCCAGCAGCCAAGGCGAGACTAGCGGCCACAATGAGCAGTTCTTC. Translating it yields CASSQGETSGHNEQFF. The chain employs TRBV4-2 and TRBJ2-1, with 9 bases fitting TRBD2. J was trimmed by 5 bases and V by 1 base; bases with no gene match: 6. The CDR3 covers 16 residues. From germline, CDR1 is LGHNA and CDR2 YNFKEQ.

This rearrangement joins TRBV4-2 to TRBJ2-5; TRBD2 aligns across 8 bases. CDR1 LGHNA and CDR2 YNFKEQ come from the germline V gene. The CDR3 loop spans 15 amino acids. V was clipped by 1 base and J by 0 bases; unmatched bases: 1. CDR3 DNA: TGTGCCAGCAGCCAAGGTAGCGGGGACCAAGAGACCCAGTACTTC. Encoded protein: CASSQGSGDQETQYF.

The V and J genes are TRBV6-1 and TRBJ2-5, with 7 bases lining up with TRBD1. The J segment lost 5 bases and the V segment lost 0 bases, leaving 6 bases of the junction unmatched. The V gene's germline CDR1 is MNHNS and CDR2 SASEGT. This CDR3 comprises 15 residues. The CDR3 DNA reads TGTGCCAGCAGTGAAGCGGGACAGCCCTATGAGACCCAGTACTTC. This codes for CASSEAGQPYETQYF.

CDR3 region: CASSLAGAGGFQYF. The CDR3, as DNA: TGTGCCAGCAGCTTGGCCGGGGCGGGGGGTTTTCAGTACTTC. The chain uses TRBV5-6 and TRBJ2-7, with TRBD2 matching 8 bases. Germline V gene lookup returns CDR1 SGHDT and CDR2 YYEEEE. J was trimmed by 10 bases and V by 0 bases; bases with no gene match: 9. This CDR3 has 14 amino acids.

The CDR3 DNA reads as TGTGCCAGTACCCCGGGACTAGCGACGAATGAGCAGTTCTTC. Translated: CASTPGLATNEQFF. The V gene is TRBV6-5, the J gene TRBJ2-1; TRBD2 matches at 10 bases. Germline V gene sequence: CDR1 MNHEY, CDR2 SVGAGI. The CDR3 runs 14 residues. Trimming took 9 bases from V and 7 from J; bases not matched to a gene: 9.

The chain couples TRBV19 to TRBJ1-1; a possible D gene is TRBD1 (5 bases). CDR3 length equals 15 residues. The germline V gene encodes CDR1 LNHDA and CDR2 SQIVND (reference sequence). The V end lost 7 bases, the J end lost 2 bases, and 17 bases lay between the germline ends. CDR3 DNA: TGTGCCAGTACCCTGTCGGCAGGGCGTAACACTGAAGCTTTCTTT. It yields the protein CASTLSAGRNTEAFF. The complete variable domain, with remaining parts taken from reference TRBV19 and TRBJ1-1, reads DGGITQSPKYLFRKEGQNVTLSCEQNLNHDAMYWYRQDPGQGLRLIYYSQIVNDFQKGDIAEGYSVSREKKESFPLTVTSAQKNPTAFYLCASTLSAGRNTEAFFGQGTRLTVV.